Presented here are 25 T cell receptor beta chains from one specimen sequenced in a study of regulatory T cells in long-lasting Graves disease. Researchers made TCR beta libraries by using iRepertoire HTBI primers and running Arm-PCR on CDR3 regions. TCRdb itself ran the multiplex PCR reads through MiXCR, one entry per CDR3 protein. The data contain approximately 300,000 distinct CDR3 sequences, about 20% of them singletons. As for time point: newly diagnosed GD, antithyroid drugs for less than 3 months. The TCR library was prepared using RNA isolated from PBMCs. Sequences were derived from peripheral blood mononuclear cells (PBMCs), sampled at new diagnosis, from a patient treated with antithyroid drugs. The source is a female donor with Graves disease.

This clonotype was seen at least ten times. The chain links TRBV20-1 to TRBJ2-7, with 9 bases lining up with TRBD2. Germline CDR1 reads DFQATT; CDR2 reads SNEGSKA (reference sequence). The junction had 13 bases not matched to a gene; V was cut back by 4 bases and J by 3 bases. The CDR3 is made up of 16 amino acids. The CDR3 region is CSAKRAGGREGYEQYF. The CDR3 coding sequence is TGCAGTGCTAAGCGTGCGGGCGGGAGGGAAGGCTACGAGCAGTACTTC.

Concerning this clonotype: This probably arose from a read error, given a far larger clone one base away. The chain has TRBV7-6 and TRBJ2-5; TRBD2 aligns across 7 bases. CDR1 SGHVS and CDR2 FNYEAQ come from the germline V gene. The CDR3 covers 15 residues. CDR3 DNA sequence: TGTGCCAACAGCTTCCCGCGGGAGATCCAAGAGACCCAGTACTTC. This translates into CANSFPREIQETQYF.

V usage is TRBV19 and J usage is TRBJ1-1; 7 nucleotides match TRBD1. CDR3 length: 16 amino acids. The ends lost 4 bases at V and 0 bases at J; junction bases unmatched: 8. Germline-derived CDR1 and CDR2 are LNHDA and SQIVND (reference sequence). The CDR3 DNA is TGTGCCAGTAGTACCCGAGCGACAGGGCTGAACACTGAAGCTTTCTTT. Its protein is CASSTRATGLNTEAFF. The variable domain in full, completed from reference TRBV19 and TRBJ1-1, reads DGGITQSPKYLFRKEGQNVTLSCEQNLNHDAMYWYRQDPGQGLRLIYYSQIVNDFQKGDIAEGYSVSREKKESFPLTVTSAQKNPTAFYLCASSTRATGLNTEAFFGQGTRLTVV.

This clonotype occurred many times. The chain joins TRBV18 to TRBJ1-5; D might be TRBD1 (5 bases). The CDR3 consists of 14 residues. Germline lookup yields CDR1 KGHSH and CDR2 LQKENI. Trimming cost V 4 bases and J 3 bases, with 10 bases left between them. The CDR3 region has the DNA TGTGCCAGCTCACTTCGACAGCTCAATCAGCCCCAGCATTTT. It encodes CASSLRQLNQPQHF.

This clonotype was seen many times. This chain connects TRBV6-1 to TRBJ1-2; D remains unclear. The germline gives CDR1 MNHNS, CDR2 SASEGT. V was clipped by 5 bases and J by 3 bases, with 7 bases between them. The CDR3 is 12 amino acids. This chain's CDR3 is CASSQTDYGYTF. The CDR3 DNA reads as TGTGCCAGCAGTCAAACGGACTATGGCTACACCTTC.

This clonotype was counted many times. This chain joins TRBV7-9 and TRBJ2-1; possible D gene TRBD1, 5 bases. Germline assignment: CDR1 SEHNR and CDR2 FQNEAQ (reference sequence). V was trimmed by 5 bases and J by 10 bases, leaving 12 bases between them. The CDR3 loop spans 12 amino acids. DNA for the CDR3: TGTGCCAGCAGCGCACAGGTGGGCGAGCAGTTCTTC. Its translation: CASSAQVGEQFF.

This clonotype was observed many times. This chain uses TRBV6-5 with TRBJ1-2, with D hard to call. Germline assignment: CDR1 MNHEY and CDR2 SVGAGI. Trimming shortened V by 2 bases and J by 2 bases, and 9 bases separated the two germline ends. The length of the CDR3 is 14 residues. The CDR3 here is CASSYGTPNYGYTF. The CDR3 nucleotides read TGTGCCAGCAGTTACGGAACCCCCAACTATGGCTACACCTTC.

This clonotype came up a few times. CDR3 region: CASSGTWDRGNSNQPQHF. In DNA form, the CDR3 reads TGTGCCAGCAGCGGCACCTGGGACAGGGGAAATAGCAATCAGCCCCAGCATTTT. V gene TRBV5-8 combines with J gene TRBJ1-5; 10 bases are a match to TRBD1. Trimming removed 4 bases from V and 0 bases from J; junction bases left unmatched: 10. The CDR3 consists of 18 residues. Per the germline V gene, CDR1 is SGHTS and CDR2 is YDEGEE.

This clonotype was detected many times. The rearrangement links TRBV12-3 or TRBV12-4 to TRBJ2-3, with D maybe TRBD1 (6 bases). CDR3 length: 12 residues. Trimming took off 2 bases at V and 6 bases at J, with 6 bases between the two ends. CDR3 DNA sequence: TGTGCCAGCAGTTTAAGGGGGGATACGCAGTATTTT. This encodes CASSLRGDTQYF.

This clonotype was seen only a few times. The CDR3 DNA sequence: TGTGCCAGCAATCGGACCGTGAGCTACGAGCAGTACTTC. It codes for CASNRTVSYEQYF. J is TRBJ2-7 and V is TRBV9; no definite D call. There are 13 residues in the CDR3. Germline assignment: CDR1 SGDLS and CDR2 YYNGEE. The V end was cut by 6 bases, the J end by 3 bases, with 13 bases between.

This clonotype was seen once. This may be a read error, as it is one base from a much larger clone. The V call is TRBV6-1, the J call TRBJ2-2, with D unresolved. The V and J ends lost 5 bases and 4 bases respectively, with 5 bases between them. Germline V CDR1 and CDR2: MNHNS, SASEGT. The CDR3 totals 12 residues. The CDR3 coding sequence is TGTGCCAGCAGTAAGCCCACCGGGGAGCTGTTTTTT. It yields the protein CASSKPTGELFF.

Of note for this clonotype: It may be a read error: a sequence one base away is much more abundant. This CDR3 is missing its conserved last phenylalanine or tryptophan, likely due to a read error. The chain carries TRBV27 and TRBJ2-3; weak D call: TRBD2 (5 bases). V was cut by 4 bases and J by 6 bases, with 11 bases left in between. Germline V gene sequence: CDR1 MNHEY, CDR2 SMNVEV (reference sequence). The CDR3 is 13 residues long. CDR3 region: CASSWAGPDTQYL. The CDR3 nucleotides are TGTGCCAGCAGTTGGGCGGGTCCGGATACGCAGTATCTT.

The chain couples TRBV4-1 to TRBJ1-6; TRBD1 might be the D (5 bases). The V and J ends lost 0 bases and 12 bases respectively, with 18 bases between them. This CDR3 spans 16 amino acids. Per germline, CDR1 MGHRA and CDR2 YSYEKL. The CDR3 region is CASSQDLWGVLKPLHF. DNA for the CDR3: TGCGCCAGCAGCCAAGACCTCTGGGGGGTATTGAAACCCCTCCACTTT.

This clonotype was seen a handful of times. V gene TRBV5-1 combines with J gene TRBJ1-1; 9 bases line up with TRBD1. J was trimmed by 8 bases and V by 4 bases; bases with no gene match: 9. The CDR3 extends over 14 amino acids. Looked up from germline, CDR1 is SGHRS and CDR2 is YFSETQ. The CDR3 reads CASSPGTGKVEAFF. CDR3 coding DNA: TGCGCCAGCAGCCCTGGGACAGGGAAGGTCGAAGCTTTCTTT.

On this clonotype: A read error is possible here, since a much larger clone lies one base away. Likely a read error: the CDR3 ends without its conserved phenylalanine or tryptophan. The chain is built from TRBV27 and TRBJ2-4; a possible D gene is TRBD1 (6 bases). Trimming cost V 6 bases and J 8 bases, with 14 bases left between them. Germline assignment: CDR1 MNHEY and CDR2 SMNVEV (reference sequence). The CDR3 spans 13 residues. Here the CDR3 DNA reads TGTGCCAGCAGCACCTCAGGGGCGTACATTCAGTACCTC. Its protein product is CASSTSGAYIQYL.

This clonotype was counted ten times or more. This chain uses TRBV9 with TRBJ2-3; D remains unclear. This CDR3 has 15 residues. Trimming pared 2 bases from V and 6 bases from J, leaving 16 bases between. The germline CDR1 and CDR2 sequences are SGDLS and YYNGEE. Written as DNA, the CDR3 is TGTGCCAGCAGCGTCGAGGTAGGCCGCTCGGATACGCAGTATTTT. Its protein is CASSVEVGRSDTQYF.

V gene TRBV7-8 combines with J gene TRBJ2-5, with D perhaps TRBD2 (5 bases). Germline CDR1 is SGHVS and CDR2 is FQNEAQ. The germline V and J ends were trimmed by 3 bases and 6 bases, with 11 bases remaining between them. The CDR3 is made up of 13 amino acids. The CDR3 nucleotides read TGTGCCAGCAGCTTGGAGAGGGATAAGACCCAGTACTTC. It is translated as CASSLERDKTQYF.

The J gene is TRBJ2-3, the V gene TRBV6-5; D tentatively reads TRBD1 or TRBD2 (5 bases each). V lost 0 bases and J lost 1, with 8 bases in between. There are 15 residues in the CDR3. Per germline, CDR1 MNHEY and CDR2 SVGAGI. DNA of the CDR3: TGTGCCAGCAGTTACTCAAGAGGGGGCACAGATACGCAGTATTTT. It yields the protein CASSYSRGGTDTQYF.

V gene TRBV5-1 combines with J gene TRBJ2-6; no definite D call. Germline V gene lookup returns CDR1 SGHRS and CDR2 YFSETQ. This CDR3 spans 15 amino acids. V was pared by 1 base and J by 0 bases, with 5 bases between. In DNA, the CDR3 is TGCGCCAGCAGCTTGTATCCCTCTGGGGCCAACGTCCTGACTTTC. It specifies CASSLYPSGANVLTF. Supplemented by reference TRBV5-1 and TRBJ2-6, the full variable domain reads KAGVTQTPRYLIKTRGQQVTLSCSPISGHRSVSWYQQTPGQGLQFLFEYFSETQRNKGNFPGRFSGRQFSNSRSEMNVSTLELGDSALYLCASSLYPSGANVLTFGAGSRLTVL.

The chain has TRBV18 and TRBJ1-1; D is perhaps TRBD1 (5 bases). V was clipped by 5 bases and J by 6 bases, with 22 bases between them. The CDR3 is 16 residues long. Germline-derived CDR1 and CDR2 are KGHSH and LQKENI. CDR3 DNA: TGTGCCAGCTCAGCCCAGGGAGGGCGGGGCGGTTCTGAAGCTTTCTTT. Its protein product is CASSAQGGRGGSEAFF.

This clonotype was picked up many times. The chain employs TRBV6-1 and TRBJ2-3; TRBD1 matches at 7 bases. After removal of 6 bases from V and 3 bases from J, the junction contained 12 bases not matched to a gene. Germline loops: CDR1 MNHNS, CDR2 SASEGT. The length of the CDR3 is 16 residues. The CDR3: CASSLNRGGMTDTQYF. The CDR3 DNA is TGTGCCAGCAGCCTCAACAGGGGTGGTATGACAGATACGCAGTATTTT.

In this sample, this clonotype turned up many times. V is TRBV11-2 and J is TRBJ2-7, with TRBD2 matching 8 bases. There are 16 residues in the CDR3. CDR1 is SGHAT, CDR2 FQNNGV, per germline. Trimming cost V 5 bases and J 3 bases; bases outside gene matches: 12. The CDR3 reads CASSPPGTRNLYEQYF. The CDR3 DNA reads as TGTGCCAGCAGCCCCCCCGGGACTAGAAACCTCTACGAGCAGTACTTC.

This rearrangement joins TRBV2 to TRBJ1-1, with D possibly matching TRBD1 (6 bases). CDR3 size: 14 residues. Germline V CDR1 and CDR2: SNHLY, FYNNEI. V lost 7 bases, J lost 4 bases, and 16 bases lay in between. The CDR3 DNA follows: TGTGCCAGCATTCTACAGGGAATAAGCACTGAAGCTTTCTTT. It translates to CASILQGISTEAFF.

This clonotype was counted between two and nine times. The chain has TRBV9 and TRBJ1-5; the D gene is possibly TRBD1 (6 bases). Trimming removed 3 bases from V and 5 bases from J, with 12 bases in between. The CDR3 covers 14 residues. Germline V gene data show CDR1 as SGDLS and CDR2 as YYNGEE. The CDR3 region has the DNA TGTGCCAGCAGCGCTTCAAGGGGGGATCAGCCCCAGCATTTT. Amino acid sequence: CASSASRGDQPQHF.

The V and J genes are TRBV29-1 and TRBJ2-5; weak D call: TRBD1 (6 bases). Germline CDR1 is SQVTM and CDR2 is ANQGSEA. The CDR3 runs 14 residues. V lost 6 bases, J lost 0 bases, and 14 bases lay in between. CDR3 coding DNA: TGCAGCGTCCTGGCGGACAGTTACCAAGAGACCCAGTACTTC. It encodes CSVLADSYQETQYF.